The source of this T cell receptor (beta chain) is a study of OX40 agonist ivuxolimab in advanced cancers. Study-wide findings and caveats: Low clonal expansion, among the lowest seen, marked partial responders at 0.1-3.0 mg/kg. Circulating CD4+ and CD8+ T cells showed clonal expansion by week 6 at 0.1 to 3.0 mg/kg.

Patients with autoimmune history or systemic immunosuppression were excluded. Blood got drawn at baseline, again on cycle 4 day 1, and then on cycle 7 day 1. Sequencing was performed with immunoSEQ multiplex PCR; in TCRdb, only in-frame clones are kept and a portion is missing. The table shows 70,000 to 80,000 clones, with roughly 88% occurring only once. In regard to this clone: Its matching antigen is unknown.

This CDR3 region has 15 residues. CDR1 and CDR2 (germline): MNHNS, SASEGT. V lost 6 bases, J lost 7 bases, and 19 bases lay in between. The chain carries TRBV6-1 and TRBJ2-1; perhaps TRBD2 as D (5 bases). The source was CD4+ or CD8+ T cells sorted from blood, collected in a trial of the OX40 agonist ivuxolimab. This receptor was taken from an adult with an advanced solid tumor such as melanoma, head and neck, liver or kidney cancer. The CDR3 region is CASSPDYGGRNEQFF. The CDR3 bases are TGTGCCAGCAGCCCAGACTACGGTGGGCGGAATGAGCAGTTCTTC.